The 29 T cell receptor beta chains in this list originate from one sample, sequenced in a study of PD-1 blockade in mismatch repair-deficient tumors. The protocol was immunoSEQ multiplex PCR, while the TCRdb copy is restricted to in-frame clones and leaves out a portion. This repertoire shows 30,000 to 35,000 clones, more than 70% found once; its top ten account for 3% to 3.5%. The sequencing here drew on PBMCs, taken less than 7 weeks after starting pembrolizumab. These receptors came from an adult with mismatch repair-deficient cancer.

V usage is TRBV9 and J usage is TRBJ1-2, with TRBD1 matching over 9 bases. The germline gives CDR1 SGDLS, CDR2 YYNGEE. V was pared by 2 bases and J by 4 bases, with 12 bases of the junction left unmatched. The CDR3 has 17 residues. DNA for the CDR3: TGTGCCAGCAGCGTCCCCCCCGGGACAGGGCCATCCTATGGCTACACCTTC. Translating gives CASSVPPGTGPSYGYTF.

The chain employs TRBV28 and TRBJ2-3, with TRBD2 matching over 9 bases. The germline V gene encodes CDR1 MDHEN and CDR2 SYDVKM. V was pared by 7 bases and J by 0 bases, with 11 bases of the junction left unmatched. CDR3 length: 17 residues. CDR3 nucleotide sequence: TGTGCCAGCAACTTAGCGGGGGCCCTTATTAGCACAGATACGCAGTATTTT. Encoded protein: CASNLAGALISTDTQYF.

This chain joins TRBV4-1 and TRBJ2-1, with 7 bases identical to TRBD2. CDR3 length: 15 amino acids. J lost 5 bases, V lost 4 bases, and 8 bases had no gene match. Germline CDR1 MGHRA, CDR2 YSYEKL. The CDR3 DNA reads as TGCGCCAGCAGCCTTCGACTAGCTGCTAACAATGAGCAGTTCTTC. Amino acid sequence: CASSLRLAANNEQFF.

This clone occurred a few times. This chain links TRBV28 with TRBJ1-5; TRBD1 matches at 8 bases. V trimming: 8 bases; J trimming: 7 bases; junction bases outside the gene matches: 10. In germline, CDR1 is MDHEN, CDR2 SYDVKM. CDR3 size: 14 residues. The CDR3 DNA sequence: TGTGCCAGCTCGGAACAGGGGGAAAACCAGCCCCAGCATTTT. Translated, it gives CASSEQGENQPQHF.

This chain uses TRBV30 with TRBJ2-5, with TRBD1 as a possible D gene (6 bases). The CDR3 runs to 14 residues. V shed 0 bases and J shed 4 bases, with 12 bases lying between them. From germline, CDR1 is GTSNPN and CDR2 SVGIG (reference sequence). The CDR3 DNA reads as TGTGCCTGGAGTGTAGTGGGGGCTGGAGAGACCCAGTACTTC. Protein: CAWSVVGAGETQYF.

This clone came up once. The rearrangement links TRBV9 to TRBJ2-3; 10 positions match TRBD2. The germline V gene encodes CDR1 SGDLS and CDR2 YYNGEE. With V trimmed by 0 bases and J by 5 bases, 15 bases remained unmatched. The CDR3 has 19 residues. The CDR3 sequence is CASSVAPGILAGAQDTQYF. The CDR3 nucleotides read TGTGCCAGCAGCGTAGCCCCTGGGATCCTAGCGGGAGCACAAGATACGCAGTATTTT.

This clone was picked up a small number of times. The chain joins TRBV2 to TRBJ1-6, with D perhaps matching TRBD1 (5 bases). The V gene lost 8 bases and the J gene lost 10 bases, with 18 bases spanning the gap. The V gene's germline CDR1 is SNHLY and CDR2 FYNNEI. CDR3 length: 14 residues. In DNA form, the CDR3 reads TGTGCCAGCGGACCGAGAAGGGGTTACTCACCCCTCCACTTT. Translated: CASGPRRGYSPLHF.

This sequence joins TRBV5-1 and TRBJ1-2; D unclear. Trimming cost V 4 bases and J 1 base, with 14 bases left between them. The CDR3 covers 15 residues. The germline CDR1 and CDR2 sequences are SGHRS and YFSETQ. CDR3 sequence: CASSRLGGNNYGYTF. CDR3 coding DNA: TGCGCCAGCAGCCGCCTTGGAGGAAATAACTATGGCTACACCTTC.

This clone was counted a single time. V is TRBV18 and J is TRBJ1-3; TRBD1 aligns across 7 bases. Germline CDR1 and CDR2: KGHSH and LQKENI. The CDR3 contains 15 residues. The junction had 4 bases not matched to a gene; V was cut back by 3 bases and J by 2 bases. The CDR3: CASSPETGPGNTIYF. In nucleotides, the CDR3 is TGTGCCAGCTCACCCGAGACAGGGCCTGGAAACACCATATATTTT.

This clone was seen a handful of times. The V call is TRBV14, the J call TRBJ2-7; D is possibly TRBD1 (5 bases). Deletions cut 0 bases from V and 6 bases from J, with 9 bases between. Per germline, CDR1 SGHDN and CDR2 FVKESK. CDR3 length equals 13 residues. The DNA of the CDR3 is TGTGCCAGCAGCCAAGAGACAGCTATCGAGCAGTACTTC. This sequence encodes CASSQETAIEQYF.

A few counts support this clone. The CDR3 region has the DNA TGTGCCAGCAGCTTAAACTCGGGACAAATGAGCGAGCAGTACTTC. It translates to CASSLNSGQMSEQYF. The rearrangement uses TRBV7-8 and TRBJ2-7, with a weak D call TRBD1 (6 bases). Germline V gene lookup returns CDR1 SGHVS and CDR2 FQNEAQ. V lost 2 bases to trimming and J lost 6 bases, with 17 bases between them. CDR3 size: 15 residues.

V usage is TRBV5-1 and J usage is TRBJ2-5; 9 bases match TRBD2. The end of the DNA fits TRBJ2-7 better, so the J call may be wrong. CDR3 length: 13 residues. Germline V gene data show CDR1 as SGHRS and CDR2 as YFSETQ. CDR3 sequence: CASSLAGDLEQYF. The CDR3, as DNA: TGCGCCAGCAGTTTAGCGGGAGATCTCGAGCAGTACTTC.

The V and J genes are TRBV10-2 and TRBJ1-2; 7 bases map to TRBD1. With 4 bases clipped from V and 2 bases from J, the junction kept 4 bases outside the gene matches. This CDR3 contains 14 residues. CDR1 is WSHSY, CDR2 SAAADI, per germline. In DNA form, the CDR3 reads TGCGCCAGCAGTGTTCAGACAGGGAACTATGGCTACACCTTC. It is translated as CASSVQTGNYGYTF.

This rearrangement joins TRBV7-2 to TRBJ2-6, with 7 bases lining up with TRBD1. Germline V gene data show CDR1 as SGHTA and CDR2 as FQGNSA. The junction had 3 bases not matched to a gene; V was cut back by 5 bases and J by 2 bases. The CDR3 totals 15 residues. The chain's CDR3 is CASSLGQAGANVLTF. The CDR3 nucleotides are TGTGCCAGCAGCCTAGGACAGGCTGGGGCCAACGTCCTGACTTTC.

V usage is TRBV5-1 and J usage is TRBJ1-3, with a tentative D call TRBD1 (5 bases). Germline V gene sequence: CDR1 SGHRS, CDR2 YFSETQ. The CDR3 has 14 residues. The V and J ends lost 5 bases and 2 bases respectively, with 11 bases between them. The CDR3 loop reads CASRGQTAGNTIYF. The CDR3 DNA is TGCGCCAGCAGGGGGCAAACGGCTGGAAACACCATATATTTT.

The chain has TRBV28 and TRBJ2-7, with 8 positions matching TRBD1. Trimming at V came to 3 bases and at J to 5 bases, leaving 18 bases not matched to a gene. CDR1 is MDHEN, CDR2 SYDVKM, per germline. This CDR3 comprises 18 residues. For the CDR3, the DNA is TGTGCCAGCAGTTTTAACGGGTTCGGCCAGGGGGCGATGAACGAGCAGTACTTC. Translated, it gives CASSFNGFGQGAMNEQYF.

The chain links TRBV28 to TRBJ2-7; D remains unclear. The CDR3 extends over 12 amino acids. V lost 5 bases to trimming and J lost 3 bases, with 8 bases between them. Germline lookup yields CDR1 MDHEN and CDR2 SYDVKM. The CDR3 bases are TGTGCCAGCAGTAACCCGGGCTACGAGCAGTACTTC. Translation: CASSNPGYEQYF.

The chain uses TRBV19 and TRBJ2-1, with unresolved D. V dropped 4 bases and J dropped 9 bases, with 16 bases sitting between them. In germline, CDR1 is LNHDA, CDR2 SQIVND (reference sequence). This CDR3 has 14 amino acids. The DNA for the CDR3 is TGTGCCAGTAGTAAAGCTGGGTTGGAGACTGAGCAGTTCTTC. Translating gives CASSKAGLETEQFF. The whole variable domain, remainder taken from reference TRBV19 and TRBJ2-1, is DGGITQSPKYLFRKEGQNVTLSCEQNLNHDAMYWYRQDPGQGLRLIYYSQIVNDFQKGDIAEGYSVSREKKESFPLTVTSAQKNPTAFYLCASSKAGLETEQFFGPGTRLTVL.

This chain connects TRBV2 to TRBJ1-1; possible D gene TRBD1, 6 bases. V was cut by 3 bases and J by 4 bases, with 15 bases left in between. There are 15 residues in the CDR3. The germline V gene has CDR1 SNHLY and CDR2 FYNNEI. The CDR3 reads CASSEHRDGTTEAFF. Here the CDR3 DNA reads TGTGCCAGCAGTGAGCACAGGGATGGTACCACTGAAGCTTTCTTT.

A single count supports this clone. The chain links TRBV10-2 to TRBJ2-1; 12 nucleotides match TRBD2. The length of the CDR3 is 14 residues. Germline loops: CDR1 WSHSY, CDR2 SAAADI. J gave up 6 bases and V 7 bases, and 4 bases lay outside the gene matches. In DNA form, the CDR3 reads TGCGCCAGCAAGGAGACTAGCGGGAGCAATGAGCAGTTCTTC. Translation gives CASKETSGSNEQFF.

The V gene is TRBV9, the J gene TRBJ2-3; maybe TRBD2 (5 bases). Trimming pared 3 bases from V and 7 bases from J, leaving 9 bases between. Per germline, CDR1 SGDLS and CDR2 YYNGEE. The CDR3 has 12 residues. The CDR3 sequence is CASSGTSHTQYF. In DNA form, the CDR3 reads TGTGCCAGCAGCGGGACTTCGCATACGCAGTATTTT.

V gene TRBV28 combines with J gene TRBJ1-2; 7 nucleotides line up with TRBD1. Germline loops: CDR1 MDHEN, CDR2 SYDVKM. This CDR3 contains 17 residues. Losses at the gene ends were 4 bases for V and 2 bases for J; bases not matched to a gene: 13. CDR3 region: CASSSPPGQQTNYGYTF. The CDR3 DNA reads TGTGCCAGCAGTTCCCCCCCGGGACAGCAAACAAACTATGGCTACACCTTC.

Only one count was recorded for this clone. The rearrangement joins TRBV27 to TRBJ2-3; the match to TRBD2 covers 16 bases. The CDR3 spans 19 residues. V shed 6 bases and J 5 bases; nucleotides not matched to a gene: 14. Germline loops: CDR1 MNHEY, CDR2 SMNVEV (reference sequence). For the CDR3, the DNA is TGTGCCAGCAGCCCTACCGGGACTAGCGGGAGGGTGGGTGGAGATACGCAGTATTTT. Residues: CASSPTGTSGRVGGDTQYF.

V and J are TRBV6-1 and TRBJ1-2; the match to TRBD1 covers 7 bases. The CDR3 consists of 15 residues. The V gene end was trimmed by 2 bases and the J gene end by 4 bases; junction bases not matched to a gene: 7. Germline-derived CDR1 and CDR2 are MNHNS and SASEGT. CDR3 sequence reads: CASSESPTGRYGYTF. Here the CDR3 DNA reads TGTGCCAGCAGTGAATCCCCGACAGGGCGCTATGGCTACACCTTC.

The chain combines TRBV6-5 with TRBJ1-2; 8 bases line up with TRBD1. There are 14 residues in the CDR3. The J segment lost 8 bases and the V segment lost 7 bases, leaving 12 bases of the junction unmatched. Germline assignment: CDR1 MNHEY and CDR2 SVGAGI. CDR3 DNA sequence: TGTGCCAGCAAACAAACAGGGGGATCGGAGGGCTACACCTTC. Translation gives CASKQTGGSEGYTF.

The chain combines TRBV6-5 with TRBJ2-1; TRBD1 is a possible D gene (5 bases). Germline assignment: CDR1 MNHEY and CDR2 SVGAGI. Trimming took 8 bases from V and 4 from J, leaving 9 bases between them. This CDR3 spans 12 amino acids. CDR3 DNA: TGTGCCAGCGGGCGACAGTACAATGAGCAGTTCTTC. Translated: CASGRQYNEQFF.

The chain is built from TRBV7-8 and TRBJ1-2; D gene uncertain. The ends were cut back, 5 bases at V and 6 bases at J, with 13 bases in the middle. This CDR3 spans 13 amino acids. Germline CDR1 is SGHVS and CDR2 is FQNEAQ. The CDR3 bases are TGTGCCAGCAGCCCAAAGAGAGGCAATGGCTACACCTTC. Translation: CASSPKRGNGYTF. Based on the CDR3 plus reference TRBV7-8 and TRBJ1-2, the full variable domain is GAGVSQSPRYKVAKRGQDVALRCDPISGHVSLFWYQQALGQGPEFLTYFQNEAQLDKSGLPSDRFFAERPEGSVSTLKIQRTQQEDSAVYLCASSPKRGNGYTFGSGTRLTVV.

V gene TRBV7-9 combines with J gene TRBJ2-4; no reliable D call. Trimming took 4 bases from V and 0 from J, leaving 10 bases between them. The CDR3 is made up of 15 amino acids. Germline assignment: CDR1 SEHNR and CDR2 FQNEAQ (reference sequence). The CDR3 region is CASSYSELAKNIQYF. CDR3 DNA sequence: TGTGCCAGCAGCTACAGTGAACTAGCCAAAAACATTCAGTACTTC.

This clone has more than one count but fewer than ten. V and J are TRBV11-3 and TRBJ2-7; 9 bases agree with TRBD2. The CDR3 runs to 14 residues. Germline values: CDR1 SGHNT, CDR2 YENEEA. V lost 6 bases and J lost 4; bases outside the gene matches: 7. The CDR3 is CASSYSGRSYEQYF. As DNA, the CDR3 is TGTGCCAGCAGTTATAGCGGGAGATCTTACGAGCAGTACTTC.